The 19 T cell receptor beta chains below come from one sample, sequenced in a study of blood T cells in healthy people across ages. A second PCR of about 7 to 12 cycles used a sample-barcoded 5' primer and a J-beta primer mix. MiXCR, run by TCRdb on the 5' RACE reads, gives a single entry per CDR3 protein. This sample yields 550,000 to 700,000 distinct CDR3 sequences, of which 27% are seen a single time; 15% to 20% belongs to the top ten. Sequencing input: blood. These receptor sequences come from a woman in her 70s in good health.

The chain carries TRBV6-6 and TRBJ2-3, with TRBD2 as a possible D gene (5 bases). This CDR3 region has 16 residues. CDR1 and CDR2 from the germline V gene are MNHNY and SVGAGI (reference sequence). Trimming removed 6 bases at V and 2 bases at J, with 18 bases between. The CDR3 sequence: CASSRRGRAATDTQYF. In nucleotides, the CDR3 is TGTGCCAGCAGCAGACGGGGTAGGGCAGCCACAGATACGCAGTATTTT.

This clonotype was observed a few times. The CDR3 protein is CASSLGGTGIREQFF. The DNA for the CDR3 is TGCGCCAGCAGCTTGGGAGGGACAGGGATTCGCGAGCAGTTCTTC. The chain joins TRBV5-1 to TRBJ2-5; 9 bases are a match to TRBD1. TRBJ2-1 explains the end of the DNA better; the J call may be wrong. The CDR3 runs 15 residues. From germline, CDR1 is SGHRS and CDR2 YFSETQ.

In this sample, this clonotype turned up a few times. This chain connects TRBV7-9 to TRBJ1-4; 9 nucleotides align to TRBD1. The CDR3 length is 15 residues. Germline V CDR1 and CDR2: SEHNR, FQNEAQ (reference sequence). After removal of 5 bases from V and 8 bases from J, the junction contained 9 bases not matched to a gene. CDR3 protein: CASSPDGQGKEKLFF. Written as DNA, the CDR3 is TGTGCCAGCAGCCCGGACGGACAGGGGAAGGAAAAACTGTTTTTT. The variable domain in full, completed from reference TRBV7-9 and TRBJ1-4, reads DTGVSQNPRHKITKRGQNVTFRCDPISEHNRLYWYRQTLGQGPEFLTYFQNEAQLEKSRLLSDRFSAERPKGSFSTLEIQRTEQGDSAMYLCASSPDGQGKEKLFFGSGTQLSVL.

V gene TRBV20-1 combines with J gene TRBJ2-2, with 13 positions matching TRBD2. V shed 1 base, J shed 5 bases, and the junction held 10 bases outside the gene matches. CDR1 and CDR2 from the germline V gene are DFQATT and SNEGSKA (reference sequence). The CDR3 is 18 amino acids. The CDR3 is CSARGSLLAGGPTGELFF. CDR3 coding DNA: TGCAGTGCTAGAGGGTCTCTACTAGCGGGGGGGCCGACCGGGGAGCTGTTTTTT.

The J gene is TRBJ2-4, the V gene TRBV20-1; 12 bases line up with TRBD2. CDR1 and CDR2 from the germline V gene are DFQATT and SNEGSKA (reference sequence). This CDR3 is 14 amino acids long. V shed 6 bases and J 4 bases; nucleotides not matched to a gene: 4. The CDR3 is CSAPTSGGKNIQYF. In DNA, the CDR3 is TGCAGTGCCCCTACTAGCGGGGGGAAAAACATTCAGTACTTC.

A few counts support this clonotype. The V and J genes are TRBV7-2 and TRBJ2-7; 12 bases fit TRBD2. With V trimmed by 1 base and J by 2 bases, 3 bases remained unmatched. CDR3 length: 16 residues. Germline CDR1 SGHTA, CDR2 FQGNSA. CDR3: CASSLGASGGAYEQYF. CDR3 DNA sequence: TGTGCCAGCAGCTTAGGCGCTAGCGGGGGGGCCTACGAGCAGTACTTC.

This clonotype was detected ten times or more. The CDR3 DNA is TGTGCCAGCAGCGGGGTTAACGGGGAGCTGTTTTTT. Its translation is CASSGVNGELFF. The V and J genes are TRBV7-3 and TRBJ2-2; D remains unclear. Trimming left V 5 bases short and J 7 bases short, with 8 bases between. Germline assignment: CDR1 SGHTA and CDR2 FQGTGA. This CDR3 comprises 12 residues.

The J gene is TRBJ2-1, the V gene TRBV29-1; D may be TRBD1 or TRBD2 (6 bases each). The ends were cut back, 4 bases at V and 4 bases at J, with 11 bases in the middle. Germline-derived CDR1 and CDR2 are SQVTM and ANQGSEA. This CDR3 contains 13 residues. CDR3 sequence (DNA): TGCAGCGTTGGGACGGGGGCTTACAATGAGCAGTTCTTC. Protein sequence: CSVGTGAYNEQFF.

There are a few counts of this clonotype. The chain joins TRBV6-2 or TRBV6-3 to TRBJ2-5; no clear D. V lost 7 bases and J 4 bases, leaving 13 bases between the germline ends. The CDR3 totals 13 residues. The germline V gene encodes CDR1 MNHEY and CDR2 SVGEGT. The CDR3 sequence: CASNRSPGETQYF. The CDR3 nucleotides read TGTGCCAGCAATCGTAGTCCGGGAGAGACCCAGTACTTC.

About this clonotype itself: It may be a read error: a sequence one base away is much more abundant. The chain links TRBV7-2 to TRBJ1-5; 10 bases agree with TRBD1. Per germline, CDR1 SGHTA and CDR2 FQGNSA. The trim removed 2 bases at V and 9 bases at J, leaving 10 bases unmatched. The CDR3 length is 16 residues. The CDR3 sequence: CASSLLGTGADRPQHF. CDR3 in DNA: TGTGCCAGCAGCTTACTGGGGACAGGGGCGGACCGGCCCCAGCATTTT.

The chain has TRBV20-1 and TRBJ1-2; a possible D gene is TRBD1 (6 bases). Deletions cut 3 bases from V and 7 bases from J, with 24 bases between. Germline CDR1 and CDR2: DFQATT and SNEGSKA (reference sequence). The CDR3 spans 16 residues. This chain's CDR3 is CSASRSRDKVIGGYTF. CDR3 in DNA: TGCAGTGCTAGCCGGTCAAGGGACAAAGTGATTGGTGGCTACACCTTC.

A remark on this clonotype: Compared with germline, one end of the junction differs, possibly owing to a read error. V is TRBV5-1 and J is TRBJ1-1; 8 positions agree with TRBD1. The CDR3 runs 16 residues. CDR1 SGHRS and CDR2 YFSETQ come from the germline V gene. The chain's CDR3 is CAGRLGQGEGNTEAFF. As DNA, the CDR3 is TGCGCCGGCAGGCTAGGACAGGGCGAGGGGAACACTGAAGCTTTCTTT.

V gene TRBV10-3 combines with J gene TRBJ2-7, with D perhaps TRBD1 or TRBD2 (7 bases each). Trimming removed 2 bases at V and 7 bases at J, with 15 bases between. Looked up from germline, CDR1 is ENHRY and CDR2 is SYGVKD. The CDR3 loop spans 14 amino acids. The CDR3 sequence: CAISEGEGAKEQYF. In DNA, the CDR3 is TGTGCCATCAGTGAGGGGGAGGGGGCGAAGGAGCAGTACTTC.

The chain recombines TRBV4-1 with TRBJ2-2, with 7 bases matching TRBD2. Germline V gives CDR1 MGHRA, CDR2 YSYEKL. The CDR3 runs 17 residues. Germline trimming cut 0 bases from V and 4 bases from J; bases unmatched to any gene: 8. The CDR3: CASSQEGGVPGTGELFF. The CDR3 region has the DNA TGCGCCAGCAGCCAAGAGGGAGGGGTTCCGGGCACCGGGGAGCTGTTTTTT.

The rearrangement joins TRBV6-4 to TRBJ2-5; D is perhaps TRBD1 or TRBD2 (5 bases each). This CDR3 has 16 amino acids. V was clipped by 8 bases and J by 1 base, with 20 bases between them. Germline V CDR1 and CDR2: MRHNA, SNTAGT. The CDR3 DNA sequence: TGTGCCAGCGCAGCCAGGGAGCGAATCTTCCAAGAGACCCAGTACTTC. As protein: CASAARERIFQETQYF.

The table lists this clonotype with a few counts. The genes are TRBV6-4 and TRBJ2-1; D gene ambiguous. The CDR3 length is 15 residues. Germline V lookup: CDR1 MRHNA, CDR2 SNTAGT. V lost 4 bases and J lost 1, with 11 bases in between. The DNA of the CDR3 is TGTGCCAGCAGTGTCGTCTTCGGGTCCTACAATGAGCAGTTCTTC. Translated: CASSVVFGSYNEQFF.

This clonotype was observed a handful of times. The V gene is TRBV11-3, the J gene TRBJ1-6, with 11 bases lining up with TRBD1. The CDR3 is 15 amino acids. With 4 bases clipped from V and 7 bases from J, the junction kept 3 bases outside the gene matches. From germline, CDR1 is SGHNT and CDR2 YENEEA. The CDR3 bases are TGTGCCAGCAGCTCGGGACAGGGGGGGAATTCACCCCTCCACTTT. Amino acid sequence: CASSSGQGGNSPLHF. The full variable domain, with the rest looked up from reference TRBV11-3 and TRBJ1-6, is EAGVVQSPRYKIIEKKQPVAFWCNPISGHNTLYWYLQNLGQGPELLIRYENEEAVDDSQLPKDRFSAERLKGVDSTLKIQPAELGDSAVYLCASSSGQGGNSPLHFGNGTRLTVT.

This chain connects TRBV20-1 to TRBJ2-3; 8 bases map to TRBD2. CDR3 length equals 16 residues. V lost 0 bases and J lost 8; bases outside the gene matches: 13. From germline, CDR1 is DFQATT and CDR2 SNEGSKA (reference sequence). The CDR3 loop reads CSARDRQRESAGTQYF. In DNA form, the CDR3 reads TGCAGTGCTAGAGATCGTCAGCGGGAGAGTGCAGGTACGCAGTATTTT.

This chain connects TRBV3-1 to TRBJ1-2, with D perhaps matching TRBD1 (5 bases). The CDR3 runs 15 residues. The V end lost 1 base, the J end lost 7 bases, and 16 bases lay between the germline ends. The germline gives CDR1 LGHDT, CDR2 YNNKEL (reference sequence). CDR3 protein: CASSQVGSRGAGYTF. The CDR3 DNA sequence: TGTGCCAGCAGCCAAGTGGGGTCAAGGGGAGCTGGCTACACCTTC.